This entry lists 19 T cell receptor beta chains sequenced from one sample in a study of blood T cell repertoires in COVID-19. Clones were read by immunoSEQ multiplex PCR, and TCRdb kept only the in-frame ones, dropping some. In the table there are 100,000 to 150,000 clones, around 87% of which are singletons. Sequenced sample: peripheral blood. The receptors shown here come from a woman aged 60-75 years with acute or convalescent COVID-19.

In this sample, this clone turned up once. V usage is TRBV24-1 and J usage is TRBJ2-3, with TRBD2 matching 8 bases. Trimming at V came to 6 bases and at J to 0 bases, leaving 7 bases not matched to a gene. The CDR3 consists of 16 residues. Germline CDR1 and CDR2: KGHDR and SFDVKD. The CDR3 loop reads CATSRTSSSSTDTQYF. CDR3 in DNA: TGTGCCACCAGTCGGACTAGCAGCTCTAGCACAGATACGCAGTATTTT.

The J gene is TRBJ1-4, the V gene TRBV4-1; 9 bases are shared with TRBD1. Germline-derived CDR1 and CDR2 are MGHRA and YSYEKL. V dropped 2 bases and J dropped 9; count of bases not matched to a gene: 10. The CDR3 totals 16 residues. The CDR3 bases are TGCGCCAGCAGCCAACTACCCGGGACAGGGCAGAAAAAACTGTTTTTT. It is translated as CASSQLPGTGQKKLFF.

This clone was recorded only once. V usage is TRBV7-8 and J usage is TRBJ2-1; TRBD2 matches 10 bases. With 4 bases clipped from V and 14 bases from J, the junction kept 11 bases outside the gene matches. Germline loops: CDR1 SGHVS, CDR2 FQNEAQ. The CDR3 extends over 14 amino acids. The chain's CDR3 is CASSSKTSGQTEFF. CDR3 bases: TGTGCCAGCAGCTCTAAGACTAGCGGGCAAACGGAGTTCTTC. Full variable domain (remainder filled in from reference TRBV7-8 and TRBJ2-1): GAGVSQSPRYKVAKRGQDVALRCDPISGHVSLFWYQQALGQGPEFLTYFQNEAQLDKSGLPSDRFFAERPEGSVSTLKIQRTQQEDSAVYLCASSSKTSGQTEFFGPGTRLTVL.

The CDR3 DNA is TGCGCCAGCAGCGCTGGACTAGCGGGAGGGCCAGGCAGAGAGACCCAGTACTTC. It encodes CASSAGLAGGPGRETQYF. The chain carries TRBV5-1 and TRBJ2-5; 15 bases are shared with TRBD2. The ends lost 4 bases at V and 4 bases at J; junction bases unmatched: 11. Germline V gene sequence: CDR1 SGHRS, CDR2 YFSETQ. There are 18 residues in the CDR3.

V and J are TRBV7-2 and TRBJ2-1; a weak D match, TRBD1 (5 bases). V was clipped by 3 bases and J by 0 bases, with 9 bases between them. The length of the CDR3 is 15 residues. CDR1 SGHTA and CDR2 FQGNSA come from the germline V gene. The CDR3 region is CASSLGLVSYNEQFF. CDR3 in DNA: TGTGCCAGCAGCTTGGGGCTAGTCTCCTACAATGAGCAGTTCTTC.

V is TRBV18 and J is TRBJ2-1, with 11 bases aligning to TRBD2. CDR1 and CDR2 (germline): KGHSH, LQKENI. CDR3 length: 16 residues. V was clipped by 1 base and J by 7 bases; unmatched bases: 6. CDR3 DNA sequence: TGTGCCAGCTCACCACGTAGCGGGAGGGCCAGGAATGAGCAGTTCTTC. Translated, it gives CASSPRSGRARNEQFF. Using reference TRBV18 and TRBJ2-1 for the parts outside the CDR3, the full variable domain is NAGVMQNPRHLVRRRGQEARLRCSPMKGHSHVYWYRQLPEEGLKFMVYLQKENIIDESGMPKERFSAEFPKEGPSILRIQQVVRGDSAAYFCASSPRSGRARNEQFFGPGTRLTVL.

The chain has TRBV7-9 and TRBJ1-4; no clear D gene. Trimming took off 5 bases at V and 5 bases at J, with 12 bases between the two ends. This CDR3 spans 14 amino acids. Germline assignment: CDR1 SEHNR and CDR2 FQNEAQ (reference sequence). The CDR3 sequence is CASSRSAANEKLFF. The CDR3 DNA follows: TGTGCCAGCAGCCGAAGCGCAGCAAATGAAAAACTGTTTTTT.

J is TRBJ2-7 and V is TRBV3-1 (or the pseudogene TRBV3-2); D remains ambiguous. Germline CDR1 reads LGHDT; CDR2 reads YNNKEL (reference sequence). The CDR3 sequence is 13 residues long. The V and J ends lost 0 bases and 5 bases respectively, with 8 bases between them. CDR3 in amino acids: CASSQERNDEQYF. The CDR3 DNA reads TGTGCCAGCAGCCAAGAGCGGAACGACGAGCAGTACTTC.

The chain recombines TRBV6-5 with TRBJ1-5; TRBD1 agrees at 11 bases. Germline assignment: CDR1 MNHEY and CDR2 SVGAGI. The V gene end was trimmed by 7 bases and the J gene end by 6 bases; junction bases not matched to a gene: 8. The length of the CDR3 is 15 residues. The CDR3 reads CASNLGQGVGQPQHF. CDR3 DNA: TGTGCCAGCAACTTGGGACAGGGGGTCGGTCAGCCCCAGCATTTT.

V and J are TRBV21-1 and TRBJ2-5; no DNA check was done on the table's D call, TRBD1. TRBV21-1 is tagged as a pseudogene. The length of the CDR3 is 16 residues. CDR3 sequence reads: CASSKAWEGGQETQYF. The CDR3 bases are TGTGCCAGCAGCAAAGCTTGGGAAGGGGGACAAGAGACCCAGTACTTC.

The chain employs TRBV19 and TRBJ1-3; D ambiguous. The germline V gene encodes CDR1 LNHDA and CDR2 SQIVND (reference sequence). Trimming cost V 9 bases and J 4 bases, with 16 bases left between them. The CDR3 runs 14 residues. The CDR3 reads CASLDGVRGNTIYF. The CDR3 DNA reads as TGTGCCAGCCTAGACGGGGTGCGCGGAAACACCATATATTTT. Filled out from reference TRBV19 and TRBJ1-3, the complete variable domain reads DGGITQSPKYLFRKEGQNVTLSCEQNLNHDAMYWYRQDPGQGLRLIYYSQIVNDFQKGDIAEGYSVSREKKESFPLTVTSAQKNPTAFYLCASLDGVRGNTIYFGEGSWLTVV.

The CDR3 sequence: CASSVRGDSYNEQFF. The CDR3 nucleotides read TGTGCCAGTAGTGTGCGCGGGGACTCCTACAATGAGCAGTTCTTC. The chain uses TRBV19 and TRBJ2-1, with D possibly TRBD2 on 6 matching bases. Trimming took 5 bases from V and 0 from J, leaving 11 bases between them. The CDR3 covers 15 residues. Germline assignment: CDR1 LNHDA and CDR2 SQIVND (reference sequence). The variable domain in full, completed from reference TRBV19 and TRBJ2-1, reads DGGITQSPKYLFRKEGQNVTLSCEQNLNHDAMYWYRQDPGQGLRLIYYSQIVNDFQKGDIAEGYSVSREKKESFPLTVTSAQKNPTAFYLCASSVRGDSYNEQFFGPGTRLTVL.

This chain links TRBV29-1 with TRBJ1-2, with TRBD1 matching 8 bases. The CDR3 runs to 13 residues. The ends lost 6 bases at V and 0 bases at J; junction bases unmatched: 3. Looked up from germline, CDR1 is SQVTM and CDR2 is ANQGSEA. CDR3 sequence (DNA): TGCAGCGTAAGACAGGGGCCTAACTATGGCTACACCTTC. It codes for CSVRQGPNYGYTF.

The CDR3 sequence: CASSPRDPGQGVVGSYEQYF. The CDR3 bases are TGTGCCAGCTCACCACGGGACCCGGGACAGGGAGTGGTTGGGTCCTACGAGCAGTACTTC. This chain uses TRBV18 with TRBJ2-7, with TRBD1 matching over 9 bases. Germline assignment: CDR1 KGHSH and CDR2 LQKENI. The CDR3 has 20 residues. With V trimmed by 1 base and J by 1 base, 17 bases remained unmatched.

The rearrangement links TRBV7-2 to TRBJ2-2; D unresolved. Trimming took off 1 base at V and 0 bases at J, with 6 bases between the two ends. The length of the CDR3 is 15 residues. Germline V CDR1 and CDR2: SGHTA, FQGNSA. In DNA form, the CDR3 reads TGTGCCAGCAGCTTAGTGGCAGCGAACACCGGGGAGCTGTTTTTT. It yields the protein CASSLVAANTGELFF.

This clone was seen a handful of times. V is TRBV10-2 and J is TRBJ2-1; 11 positions match TRBD2. Germline-derived CDR1 and CDR2 are WSHSY and SAAADI. Trimming removed 6 bases from V and 9 bases from J; junction bases left unmatched: 7. This CDR3 spans 14 amino acids. As DNA, the CDR3 is TGCGCCAGCAGAGTTACTAGCGGGAGACCTGAGCAGTTCTTC. It encodes CASRVTSGRPEQFF.

This sequence joins TRBV2 and TRBJ1-6; 7 nucleotides line up with TRBD1. The V gene end was trimmed by 7 bases and the J gene end by 9 bases; junction bases not matched to a gene: 12. The CDR3 extends over 15 amino acids. Germline CDR1 reads SNHLY; CDR2 reads FYNNEI. CDR3 sequence reads: CASTSRQGRRSPLHF. CDR3 DNA: TGTGCCAGCACCTCGAGACAGGGAAGGCGTTCACCCCTCCACTTT.

The chain combines TRBV29-1 with TRBJ2-1; unclear D gene. The germline CDR1 and CDR2 sequences are SQVTM and ANQGSEA. The CDR3 runs 12 residues. Trimming cost V 5 bases and J 8 bases, with 13 bases left between them. The CDR3 sequence is CSVYPLLDEQFF. For the CDR3, the DNA is TGCAGCGTTTACCCTCTATTGGATGAGCAGTTCTTC.

This chain connects TRBV19 to TRBJ1-3, with D possibly matching TRBD1 (6 bases). Germline-derived CDR1 and CDR2 are LNHDA and SQIVND (reference sequence). V dropped 3 bases and J dropped 1 base, with 16 bases sitting between them. The CDR3 runs to 17 residues. The CDR3 spells CASSILGAPGSGNTIYF. The CDR3 coding sequence is TGTGCCAGTAGTATTTTGGGGGCGCCCGGATCTGGAAACACCATATATTTT.